Below, 5 T cell receptor beta chains from the same sample are listed, as sequenced in a study of blood T cells in healthy people across ages. For the second PCR, which ran for about 7 to 11 cycles, a sample-barcoded 5' primer and a J-beta primer mix were used. Each CDR3 protein is one row after TCRdb ran MiXCR on the 5' RACE reads. The table lists 800,000 or so distinct CDR3 sequences, just under 25% of them singletons. This same sample was also taken into another study, of T cells of mothers and their children.

Sequencing input: blood. Receptor source: a boy aged 10-17 years in good health.

J is TRBJ2-3 and V is TRBV11-1, with 8 nucleotides matching TRBD2. From germline, CDR1 is SGHAT and CDR2 FQDESV (reference sequence). The junction had 16 bases not matched to a gene; V was cut back by 5 bases and J by 6 bases. CDR3 length equals 17 residues. The CDR3 sequence is CASSPGVAGHILDTQYF. CDR3 nucleotides: TGTGCCAGCAGCCCAGGGGTAGCGGGACATATTTTGGATACGCAGTATTTT. The full variable domain, rest sourced from reference TRBV11-1 and TRBJ2-3, is EAEVAQSPRYKITEKSQAVAFWCDPISGHATLYWYRQILGQGPELLVQFQDESVVDDSQLPKDRFSAERLKGVDSTLKIQPAELGDSAMYLCASSPGVAGHILDTQYFGPGTRLTVL.

This clonotype was seen only a few times. The chain recombines TRBV5-4 with TRBJ1-6; 7 bases map to TRBD1. The J segment lost 2 bases and the V segment lost 2 bases, leaving 4 bases of the junction unmatched. The CDR3 extends over 16 amino acids. Germline CDR1 reads SGHNT; CDR2 reads YYREEE (reference sequence). The CDR3 coding sequence is TGTGCCAGCAGCTTTTACAGGGGCACCTATAATTCACCCCTCCACTTT. Protein sequence: CASSFYRGTYNSPLHF.

This clonotype came up a few times. This sequence joins TRBV7-2 and TRBJ2-5, with a tentative D call TRBD2 (5 bases). The DNA end is more similar to TRBJ2-7, so the J call may be wrong. The CDR3 runs 16 residues. Germline CDR1 reads SGHTA; CDR2 reads FQGNSA. The CDR3 bases are TGTGCCAGCAGCCCCGGTAGTGTCTGGGAGTCCTACGAGCAGTACTTC. It codes for CASSPGSVWESYEQYF.

The J gene is TRBJ2-5, the V gene TRBV10-3; 10 bases align to TRBD1. V was clipped by 7 bases and J by 4 bases; unmatched bases: 9. Germline V lookup: CDR1 ENHRY, CDR2 SYGVKD. The CDR3 loop spans 15 amino acids. The CDR3 DNA reads as TGTGCCATCAACCCTGGGACAGGGGTTGTAGAGACCCAGTACTTC. Amino acids: CAINPGTGVVETQYF.

The V call is TRBV5-1, the J call TRBJ2-7; D might be TRBD2 (7 bases). CDR1 SGHRS and CDR2 YFSETQ come from the germline V gene. There are 18 residues in the CDR3. V lost 0 bases to trimming and J lost 6 bases, with 25 bases between them. CDR3 sequence: CASSLAYGRTATGGEQYF. The CDR3 DNA reads TGCGCCAGCAGCTTGGCCTACGGGAGGACAGCCACCGGGGGCGAGCAGTACTTC.